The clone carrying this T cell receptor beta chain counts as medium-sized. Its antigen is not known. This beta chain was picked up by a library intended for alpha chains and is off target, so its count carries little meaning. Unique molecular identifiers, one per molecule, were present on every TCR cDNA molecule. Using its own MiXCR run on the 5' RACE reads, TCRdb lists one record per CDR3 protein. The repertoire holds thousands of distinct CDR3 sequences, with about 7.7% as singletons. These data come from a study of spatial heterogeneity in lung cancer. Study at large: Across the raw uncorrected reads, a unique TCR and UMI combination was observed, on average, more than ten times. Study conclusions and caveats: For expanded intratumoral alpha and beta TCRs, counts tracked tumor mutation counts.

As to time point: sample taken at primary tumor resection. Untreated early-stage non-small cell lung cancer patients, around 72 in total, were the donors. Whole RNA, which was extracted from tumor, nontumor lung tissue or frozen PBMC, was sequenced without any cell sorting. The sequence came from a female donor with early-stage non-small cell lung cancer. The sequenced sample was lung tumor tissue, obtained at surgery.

CDR3 region: CASSTSGTGSYEQYF. CDR3 nucleotides: TGTGCCAGCAGCACCTCCGGGACAGGGTCCTACGAGCAGTACTTC. This chain connects TRBV7-2 to TRBJ2-7; 9 nucleotides match TRBD1. The length of the CDR3 is 15 residues. CDR1 and CDR2 from the germline V gene are SGHTA and FQGNSA. V lost 5 bases, J lost 1 base, and 6 bases stayed unmatched.